This T cell receptor (beta chain) was profiled in a study of regulatory T cells in long-lasting Graves disease. Study results and limitations: Persistent Graves' patients showed less TCR diversity than newly diagnosed ones.

The CDR3 contains 16 residues. Losses at the gene ends were 5 bases for V and 0 bases for J; bases not matched to a gene: 3. This clonotype was counted at least ten times. Its specificity is not known. The time point denotes: newly diagnosed GD, antithyroid drugs for less than 3 months. PBMC RNA served as the TCR library source. The authors drew patients from an endocrinology department in Xi'an, China. Arm-PCR of CDR3 regions and iRepertoire HTBI primers were used to build TCR beta libraries. TCRdb used MiXCR to reprocess the multiplex PCR reads, holding one entry per CDR3 protein. The table includes roughly 510,000 distinct CDR3 sequences, about 16% detected once. The sample was also reused in another study, on T cells in Graves' hyperthyroidism and ophthalmopathy.

The receptor's source is a man aged 18 to 35 with Graves disease. The chain has TRBV12-3 or TRBV12-4 and TRBJ2-7; 14 nucleotides line up with TRBD2. Material: peripheral blood mononuclear cells (PBMCs), obtained at new diagnosis, from a patient treated with antithyroid drugs. CDR3 coding DNA: TGTGCCAGCAGTCCCGGGACTAGCGGGAGCTCCTACGAGCAGTACTTC. Translated: CASSPGTSGSSYEQYF.